These 20 T cell receptor beta chains originate from one sample sequenced in a study of shared clonotypes between healthy human individuals. TCRdb's table, derived via immunoSEQ multiplex PCR, lists solely in-frame clones and lacks some. The repertoire holds 2 million to 2.5 million clones, with approximately 96% as singletons. Specimen: naive CD4+ T cells sorted from blood. Stated subset: CD45RA+ positively selected. The receptor set was obtained from a young man in good health.

The chain has TRBV6-5 and TRBJ2-5; D is perhaps TRBD1 (5 bases). The germline gives CDR1 MNHEY, CDR2 SVGAGI. The V end was cut by 5 bases, the J end by 7 bases, with 17 bases between. The CDR3 is made up of 14 amino acids. The CDR3 reads CASSMDMAMGTQYF. CDR3 in DNA: TGTGCCAGCAGTATGGACATGGCTATGGGGACCCAGTACTTC.

Here the CDR3 DNA reads TGTGCCAGCAGCCGGCTAGCGGGAGGCAATGAGCAGTTCTTC. It codes for CASSRLAGGNEQFF. This sequence joins TRBV11-3 and TRBJ2-1, with 11 bases that match TRBD2. The CDR3 extends over 14 amino acids. Germline V gene lookup returns CDR1 SGHNT and CDR2 YENEEA. V was pared by 5 bases and J by 6 bases, with 3 bases of the junction left unmatched.

Concerning this clone: Within the sample, other DNA sequences also encode this same CDR3. J is TRBJ2-3 and V is TRBV6-5; tentatively, D is TRBD1 (6 bases). Germline CDR1 and CDR2: MNHEY and SVGAGI. The CDR3 consists of 16 residues. The V end lost 0 bases, the J end lost 1 base, and 11 bases lay between the germline ends. The CDR3 sequence is CASSYSGRGGTDTQYF. In DNA form, the CDR3 reads TGTGCCAGCAGTTACTCCGGCAGGGGTGGCACAGATACGCAGTATTTT.

This clone was observed a single time. The rearrangement links TRBV28 to TRBJ2-7, with D perhaps TRBD1 (7 bases). CDR1 is MDHEN, CDR2 SYDVKM, per germline. The CDR3 spans 16 residues. The V and J ends lost 7 bases and 0 bases respectively, with 19 bases between them. The chain's CDR3 is CASTKGGTVFSYEQYF. CDR3 bases: TGTGCCAGCACTAAAGGAGGGACAGTCTTCTCCTACGAGCAGTACTTC. The full variable domain, with the rest looked up from reference TRBV28 and TRBJ2-7, is DVKVTQSSRYLVKRTGEKVFLECVQDMDHENMFWYRQDPGLGLRLIYFSYDVKMKEKGDIPEGYSVSREKKERFSLILESASTNQTSMYLCASTKGGTVFSYEQYFGPGTRLTVT.

The rearrangement uses TRBV4-1 and TRBJ1-5; D perhaps matches TRBD1 (5 bases). Germline V gives CDR1 MGHRA, CDR2 YSYEKL. Between the trimmed V and J ends, which lost 4 bases and 2 bases, there was a span of 9 bases. The CDR3 consists of 14 residues. CDR3 nucleotide sequence: TGCGCCAGCAGCCTTGGAGGGGGCAATCAGCCCCAGCATTTT. Translated, it gives CASSLGGGNQPQHF.

The V call is TRBV18, the J call TRBJ1-3; D perhaps matches TRBD1 (6 bases). Germline V gives CDR1 KGHSH, CDR2 LQKENI. The CDR3 loop spans 14 amino acids. The V end was cut by 6 bases, the J end by 5 bases, with 14 bases between. For the CDR3, the DNA is TGTGCCAGCTCGGCGGCACAGGGTAGAAACACCATATATTTT. Translated: CASSAAQGRNTIYF.

This chain links TRBV6-5 with TRBJ2-7, with D perhaps being TRBD1 or TRBD2 (5 bases each). CDR1 and CDR2 from the germline V gene are MNHEY and SVGAGI. This CDR3 contains 13 residues. Trimming took off 11 bases at V and 3 bases at J, with 17 bases between the two ends. The CDR3 sequence: CAASGTSYYEQYF. DNA for the CDR3: TGTGCCGCTTCCGGGACCTCATACTACGAGCAGTACTTC.

This chain connects TRBV28 to TRBJ1-1; 8 bases match TRBD1. The CDR3 covers 15 residues. Germline V lookup: CDR1 MDHEN, CDR2 SYDVKM. The trim removed 4 bases at V and 2 bases at J, leaving 6 bases unmatched. CDR3 amino acids: CASSSTGGLNTEAFF. The CDR3 DNA reads as TGTGCCAGCAGTTCCACAGGGGGACTAAACACTGAAGCTTTCTTT.

This chain joins TRBV27 and TRBJ2-5; 7 nucleotides match TRBD2. Per germline, CDR1 MNHEY and CDR2 SMNVEV (reference sequence). CDR3 length: 16 amino acids. With 1 base clipped from V and 3 bases from J, the junction kept 8 bases outside the gene matches. The chain's CDR3 is CASSLFWGGVKETQYF. The CDR3 region has the DNA TGTGCCAGCAGTTTATTTTGGGGGGGTGTCAAAGAGACCCAGTACTTC.

This clone was detected a few times. The chain links TRBV10-3 to TRBJ2-3; 13 nucleotides agree with TRBD2. After removal of 4 bases from V and 1 base from J, the junction contained 5 bases not matched to a gene. The CDR3 extends over 17 amino acids. Per the germline V gene, CDR1 is ENHRY and CDR2 is SYGVKD. The CDR3 nucleotides read TGTGCCATCAGTGGACAGACTAGCGGGGGGCGCACAGATACGCAGTATTTT. Protein: CAISGQTSGGRTDTQYF.

A few counts support this clone. The chain links TRBV7-3 to TRBJ1-6, with 8 bases fitting TRBD1. CDR1 is SGHTA and CDR2 is FQGTGA in the germline V gene. The trim removed 5 bases at V and 13 bases at J, leaving 7 bases unmatched. This CDR3 spans 13 amino acids. For the CDR3, the DNA is TGTGCCAGCAGCCTGGGACAGGCCCGTCCCCTCCACTTT. Residues: CASSLGQARPLHF.

The V and J genes are TRBV18 and TRBJ2-2, with no clear D. This CDR3 comprises 16 residues. CDR1 KGHSH and CDR2 LQKENI come from the germline V gene. V shed 2 bases and J shed 0 bases, with 10 bases lying between them. CDR3 nucleotides: TGTGCCAGCTCACCAAGGACGGCCTCGAACACCGGGGAGCTGTTTTTT. Protein sequence: CASSPRTASNTGELFF.

The rearrangement joins TRBV15 to TRBJ2-1, with D unresolved. The CDR3 is made up of 13 amino acids. Germline V gene data show CDR1 as LNHNV and CDR2 as YYDKDF (reference sequence). The V end was cut by 3 bases, the J end by 10 bases, with 13 bases between. CDR3 DNA: TGTGCCACCAGCAGTGTCTCGAATTTGGAGCAGTTCTTC. Translated, it gives CATSSVSNLEQFF. Looking up the rest from reference TRBV15 and TRBJ2-1 gives the full variable domain: DAMVIQNPRYQVTQFGKPVTLSCSQTLNHNVMYWYQQKSSQAPKLLFHYYDKDFNNEADTPDNFQSRRPNTSFCFLDIRSPGLGDTAMYLCATSSVSNLEQFFGPGTRLTVL.

A single count supports this clone. The chain recombines TRBV11-2 with TRBJ2-3, with D unresolved. V was trimmed by 3 bases and J by 11 bases, leaving 12 bases between them. The germline gives CDR1 SGHAT, CDR2 FQNNGV. This CDR3 has 12 amino acids. DNA of the CDR3: TGTGCCAGCAGCTTGAACCCGATTGGGCAGTATTTT. Its translation: CASSLNPIGQYF.

This chain links TRBV27 with TRBJ1-1; 9 bases fit TRBD1. V was pared by 5 bases and J by 7 bases, with 11 bases of the junction left unmatched. Germline lookup yields CDR1 MNHEY and CDR2 SMNVEV (reference sequence). CDR3 size: 15 residues. The CDR3 spells CASSPGQGGFGEAFF. The CDR3 bases are TGTGCCAGCAGTCCGGGACAGGGTGGGTTTGGTGAAGCTTTCTTT.

The V call is TRBV6-5, the J call TRBJ1-4; D gene uncertain. The CDR3 totals 13 residues. The germline CDR1 and CDR2 sequences are MNHEY and SVGAGI. Trimming took 6 bases from V and 8 from J, leaving 13 bases between them. The CDR3 region is CASSRTVGEKLFF. CDR3 nucleotides: TGTGCCAGCAGCCGAACGGTTGGAGAAAAACTGTTTTTT.

V gene TRBV5-4 combines with J gene TRBJ1-2; D is uncertain. The CDR3 length is 15 residues. Trimming cost V 4 bases and J 5 bases, with 18 bases left between them. Germline values: CDR1 SGHNT, CDR2 YYREEE (reference sequence). The CDR3 nucleotides read TGTGCCAGCAGCCCCGGCCAGGCGGGCGATTATGGCTACACCTTC. Encoded protein: CASSPGQAGDYGYTF.

The chain uses TRBV5-4 and TRBJ2-7; 9 bases fit TRBD1. The germline V gene encodes CDR1 SGHNT and CDR2 YYREEE (reference sequence). J lost 12 bases, V lost 3 bases, and 16 bases had no gene match. There are 15 residues in the CDR3. DNA of the CDR3: TGTGCCAGCAGCTCGCCGGGACAGGGTCTCGGGCTGCCGTACTTC. Protein product: CASSSPGQGLGLPYF.

Remarks on this clone: This sample includes further DNA sequences coding for the same CDR3. The V gene is TRBV9, the J gene TRBJ1-5; TRBD1 agrees at 8 bases. Germline CDR1 reads SGDLS; CDR2 reads YYNGEE. This CDR3 comprises 14 residues. V gave up 4 bases and J gave up 6 bases; unmatched junction bases: 6. The CDR3 DNA reads TGTGCCAGCAGCCCAGGACAGGGCGGTCAGCCCCAGCATTTT. This translates into CASSPGQGGQPQHF.

This chain links TRBV4-1 with TRBJ2-7; no firm D call. Germline CDR1 reads MGHRA; CDR2 reads YSYEKL. Trimming removed 4 bases at V and 0 bases at J, with 13 bases between. The CDR3 is made up of 15 amino acids. The CDR3 protein is CASSRSSADSYEQYF. In DNA form, the CDR3 reads TGCGCCAGCAGCCGAAGCTCTGCCGACTCCTACGAGCAGTACTTC.